The source of this T cell receptor beta chain is a study of T-cell memory formation after mild COVID-19. TCRdb reprocessed the 5' RACE reads via MiXCR and lists one record per CDR3 protein. The repertoire holds hundreds of thousands of distinct CDR3 sequences, with about 20% as singletons. Trimming at V came to 10 bases and at J to 3 bases, leaving 11 bases not matched to a gene. Germline V gene sequence: CDR1 MNHEY, CDR2 SVGAGI. The CDR3 runs 15 residues. The J gene is TRBJ2-4, the V gene TRBV6-5, with 8 bases matching TRBD1. The origin of this receptor is an adult woman who had mild COVID-19 (a few samples of this study predate the infection). Cell type and time point are not known. The sequencing input was PBMCs or a T cell subset sorted from them (not recorded which). The CDR3 protein is CATMSGQGGKNIQYF. CDR3 nucleotide sequence: TGTGCCACCATGTCCGGACAGGGCGGCAAAAACATTCAGTACTTC.